This record concerns one T cell receptor beta chain sequence. The specificity of this receptor is unknown. There are no base qualities to consult, and no much larger clone falls within one base. The data were obtained in a study of blood T cell repertoires in COVID-19 (dated by TCRdb to 2020 to 2022). Notes on the research overall: Samples covering the acute and convalescent phases of COVID-19 were provided by collaborators in the United States, Italy and Spain. The prospective study material was composed of cDNA or gDNA derived from T cells, B-cell-depleted T cells, or PBMCs. Subjects who had been exposed to COVID-19, were actively infected with it, or had recovered from it provided the deeply sampled blood TCRbeta repertoires that made up the dataset. A freely available public database, intended as a resource for researchers studying the immune response to SARS-CoV-2, is where the repertoires were released. The samples were drawn from two sources: the first 160 participants of the ongoing ImmuneRACE study, and fewer than 1,500 subjects contributed by 6 global collaborators. Nearly every sample came with metadata listing a de-identified subject ID, COVID-19 status, age in years and sex. Where HLA class I and class II types were available, the types were taken from metadata supplied by the sample provider, not from assay-based typing. Broad study findings and their caveats: Clinical and demographic metadata were provided uncurated, with the amount varying by source and participant.

Including cysteine and phenylalanine, the CDR3 has 13 amino acids. This entry keeps only the CDR3 DNA: 39 bases, framed from base 1. V is cut by 1 base and J by 7 bases, and the space between the germline ends is 5 bases. TCRbeta CDR3 regions were amplified from genomic DNA using the immunoSEQ Assay, a bias-controlled multiplex PCR. As for how the authors treated the data: Within the assay, amplification of reference gene primers was used to estimate how many nucleated cells each sample contained. Sequence reads were collapsed and filtered to measure the absolute abundance of every unique TCRbeta CDR3 rearrangement. For each sample, productive Simpson clonality was calculated as the square root of Simpson's diversity index across productive rearrangements. This is the immuneACCESS table as TCRdb keeps it, with only in-frame sequences that have V and J called. A part of the clones is gone; compared with another copy, unresolved V genes explain less than half, and the rest is unexplained. V, J and clone size derive from that table, while D and trimming were established from the DNA sequence. The sample records under 300,000 clones, just over 90% of which are singletons. Under 2.5% of the sample is in the top ten clones.

In the prospective study, participants were 18 to 89 years old, resided in about two dozen geographic areas of the United States, and were enrolled through a virtual design. In the prospective study, participants were assigned to cohorts based on the clinical history participants reported in a screening survey and a study questionnaire. Recovered participants in ImmuneRACE Cohort 3 were defined as having two consecutive negative NP/OP PCR tests, clearance from a healthcare professional, or resolution of symptoms. In the prospective study, whole blood, serum and a nasopharyngeal or oropharyngeal swab were collected from each participant by mobile phlebotomists. Prospective study participants could optionally give additional blood draws and questionnaires over a roughly two-month period. Prospective study blood samples were shipped either frozen or at room temperature before DNA extraction.

The source is a woman younger than 30 who had recovered from COVID-19. The sequenced sample was PBMCs or T cells enriched from blood (not recorded which). The receptor chain draws on TRBV12-3 or TRBV12-4 and TRBJ1-6, with no confidently assigned D gene. The CDR3 amino acid sequence is: CASSLGGNSPLHF. The DNA sequence is given as TGTGCCAGCAGTTTAGGCGGAAATTCACCCCTCCACTTT.